This TCR beta chain was recorded in a study of blood T cell repertoires in COVID-19. About the research overall: The cDNA or gDNA used as material had been derived from T cells, B-cell-depleted T cells, or PBMCs.

The CDR3 runs to 15 residues. In germline, CDR1 is SGHVS, CDR2 FQNEAQ. The trim removed 4 bases at V and 3 bases at J, leaving 9 bases unmatched. How the authors handled the data: Amplification from reference gene primers served as the basis for estimated nucleated cell counts. TCRdb's copy holds only in-frame clones and misses some; the assay was immunoSEQ multiplex PCR. That table is the source of V, J and clone size, and D and trimming were worked out from the DNA. The table includes 200,000 to 250,000 clones, 88% detected once. The receptor's source is a woman aged 55-70 years with acute or convalescent COVID-19. The chain recombines TRBV7-8 with TRBJ2-7, with 7 bases matching TRBD2. The sequencing input was peripheral blood. The CDR3 DNA follows: TGTGCCAGCAGCTCCTTGGGGGGGACTGGCTACGAGCAGTACTTC. Its translation is CASSSLGGTGYEQYF.